These 10 T cell receptor beta chains share one sample of origin, sequenced in a study of T-cell reconstitution after alpha-beta-depleted transplantation in children. Molecular barcoding with unique molecular identifiers was used for the TCRbeta library. Using its own MiXCR run on the PCR reads, TCRdb lists one record per CDR3 protein. Of 700,000 to 850,000 distinct CDR3 sequences listed, 16% are singletons. Material: PBMCs, mostly from graft donor cells, obtained 360 days after TCRalphabeta/CD19-depleted stem cell transplant. All receptors come from a male patient younger than 18 who had a stem cell transplant for acute lymphoblastic leukemia, so the T cells may come from the graft donor.

In its sample, this clonotype was seen many times. This chain uses TRBV27 with TRBJ2-7; D possibly corresponds to TRBD1 (6 bases). V lost 5 bases and J lost 12, with 20 bases in between. CDR1 is MNHEY, CDR2 SMNVEV, per germline (reference sequence). The CDR3 is made up of 13 amino acids. The CDR3 DNA is TGTGCCAGCAGTGGATCGGGACATTTAAATTTGTACTTC. This encodes CASSGSGHLNLYF.

This clonotype was observed a few times. V gene TRBV12-3 or TRBV12-4 combines with J gene TRBJ2-7; D remains unclear. There are 15 residues in the CDR3. The V end lost 5 bases, the J end lost 2 bases, and 16 bases lay between the germline ends. CDR3 protein: CASSPHMARAYEQYF. The CDR3 DNA reads as TGTGCCAGCAGTCCCCACATGGCAAGAGCCTACGAGCAGTACTTC.

This clonotype was counted between two and nine times. The chain combines TRBV15 with TRBJ2-6; 9 positions match TRBD1. V shed 3 bases, J shed 1 base, and the junction held 7 bases outside the gene matches. Germline values: CDR1 LNHNV, CDR2 YYDKDF (reference sequence). The CDR3 is 18 residues long. The CDR3, as DNA: TGTGCCACCAGCAGCCGTGGGACAGGGCGATCTGGGGCCAACGTCCTGACTTTC. It specifies CATSSRGTGRSGANVLTF.

In this sample, this clonotype turned up a few times. The chain uses TRBV12-3 or TRBV12-4 and TRBJ2-5, with D tentatively TRBD2 (6 bases). V was pared by 3 bases and J by 4 bases, with 12 bases between. This CDR3 is 14 amino acids long. DNA for the CDR3: TGTGCCAGCAGTTTTTACGGGAGAACAGAGACCCAGTACTTC. Protein sequence: CASSFYGRTETQYF.

The V and J genes are TRBV19 and TRBJ2-1; no clear D gene. The V gene lost 3 bases and the J gene lost 5 bases, with 8 bases spanning the gap. This CDR3 spans 13 amino acids. The germline gives CDR1 LNHDA, CDR2 SQIVND (reference sequence). Here the CDR3 DNA reads TGTGCCAGTAGTATCGTACAGAACAATGAGCAGTTCTTC. Its translation: CASSIVQNNEQFF.

This clonotype occurred a few times. This chain uses TRBV2 with TRBJ2-7; 7 bases line up with TRBD1. With 6 bases clipped from V and 1 base from J, the junction kept 9 bases outside the gene matches. Germline V gene lookup returns CDR1 SNHLY and CDR2 FYNNEI. The CDR3 is 15 amino acids. In DNA, the CDR3 is TGTGCCAGCAGGAGACAGGGTCGTCAGTCCTACGAGCAGTACTTC. It is translated as CASRRQGRQSYEQYF.

This clonotype was seen a few times. The V gene is TRBV4-1, the J gene TRBJ2-5; 7 bases agree with TRBD2. This CDR3 region has 17 residues. V lost 0 bases to trimming and J lost 2 bases; unmatched junction nucleotides: 9. CDR1 is MGHRA and CDR2 is YSYEKL in the germline V gene. The CDR3 protein is CASSQDGASGLQETQYF. In DNA form, the CDR3 reads TGCGCCAGCAGCCAAGATGGGGCTAGCGGACTACAAGAGACCCAGTACTTC.

This chain joins TRBV7-9 and TRBJ1-1; no clear D. Trimming stripped 5 bases from V and 1 base from J, with 11 bases between. The CDR3 runs to 14 residues. CDR1 and CDR2 (germline): SEHNR, FQNEAQ (reference sequence). CDR3 sequence reads: CASSPYLGNTEAFF. For the CDR3, the DNA is TGTGCCAGCAGCCCCTACCTAGGGAACACTGAAGCTTTCTTT.

The chain couples TRBV12-3 or TRBV12-4 to TRBJ2-5, with TRBD2 matching 10 bases. The trim removed 1 base at V and 8 bases at J, leaving 25 bases unmatched. The CDR3 spans 21 residues. The CDR3 reads CASSLVLPGQLAGVTKRTQYF. The CDR3 DNA follows: TGTGCCAGCAGTTTAGTGCTTCCGGGACAGCTAGCGGGAGTCACTAAGCGTACCCAGTACTTC.

This clonotype came up a few times. This chain connects TRBV19 to TRBJ2-1; 10 nucleotides line up with TRBD2. J was trimmed by 6 bases and V by 1 base; bases with no gene match: 6. Germline V gives CDR1 LNHDA, CDR2 SQIVND (reference sequence). The CDR3 has 16 residues. The CDR3 region is CASSIVLAGVSNEQFF. In DNA, the CDR3 is TGTGCCAGTAGTATAGTTCTAGCGGGAGTTAGCAATGAGCAGTTCTTC.